This T cell receptor beta chain was recovered during a study of blood T cell repertoires in COVID-19. The table came from immunoSEQ multiplex PCR; TCRdb's copy has only in-frame clones and leaves some out. This table holds approximately 250,000 clones, approximately 89% found once. With 8 bases removed from V and 8 bases from J, the gap between germline ends came to 10 bases. This CDR3 is built from 12 residues. Germline V gene sequence: CDR1 SGHVS, CDR2 FQNEAQ. The count of this clone is one. This receptor was obtained from a woman aged 55-70 years who had recovered from COVID-19. This sequence joins TRBV7-8 and TRBJ1-6; perhaps TRBD1 as D (6 bases). The specimen sequenced was peripheral blood. The CDR3 sequence is CASEGDDSPLHF. DNA for the CDR3: TGTGCCAGCGAGGGGGATGATTCACCCCTCCACTTT.